The entry below describes one T cell receptor (beta chain). The record originates from a study of blood T cells in healthy people across ages. A J-beta primer mix and a sample-barcoded 5' primer were used in a second PCR of about 7 to 12 cycles. TCRdb reanalysed the 5' RACE reads using MiXCR and keeps one entry per CDR3 protein. This table holds about 570,000 distinct CDR3 sequences, 25% to 30% found once. V lost 5 bases and J lost 2, with 9 bases in between. The CDR3 has 13 residues. CDR1 is SEHNR, CDR2 FQNEAQ, per germline (reference sequence). Sequenced: blood. The chain uses TRBV7-9 and TRBJ1-1; D call uncertain. The receptor was derived from a woman aged 70-85 years in good health. The CDR3 region is CASSPGFNTEAFF. The DNA for the CDR3 is TGTGCCAGCAGCCCGGGTTTTAACACTGAAGCTTTCTTT.